The present T cell receptor (beta chain) was sequenced within a study of blood T cell repertoires in COVID-19. CDR3 length: 17 amino acids. Germline V gene sequence: CDR1 LNHDA, CDR2 SQIVND (reference sequence). V was clipped by 5 bases and J by 6 bases, with 25 bases between them. Original processing methods: Reference gene primer amplification gave nucleated cell count estimates. Clones were sequenced by immunoSEQ multiplex PCR, and TCRdb holds only the in-frame ones, with some missing. V and J calls and clone size are as listed in that table; D and trimming were resolved from the DNA. The repertoire includes 150,000 to 200,000 clones, roughly nine tenths of them detected once, and about 0.95% sits in the top ten. The table lists this clone with a few counts.

The specimen was peripheral blood. This clonotype originated in a man younger than 35 with acute or convalescent COVID-19. V is TRBV19 and J is TRBJ1-2; D unresolved. The CDR3 sequence is CASSPPFWQAPTHGYTF. CDR3 bases: TGTGCCAGTAGTCCACCCTTCTGGCAGGCCCCCACCCATGGCTACACCTTC.